The present T cell receptor beta chain was sequenced within a study of OX40 agonist ivuxolimab in advanced cancers. Overall study: Enrolled patients in dose escalation had cancers that were hepatocellular carcinoma, melanoma, renal cell or head and neck cancer. Patients were roughly 83% male with ages about 20 to 79, mean around 58.

The protocol was immunoSEQ multiplex PCR, while the TCRdb copy is restricted to in-frame clones and leaves out a portion. Altogether more than 85,000 clones are present, more than 80% being singletons, with the ten largest covering around 1.5%. V shed 3 bases and J shed 3 bases, with 8 bases lying between them. Germline V gives CDR1 LGHNA, CDR2 YNFKEQ. The CDR3 has 13 amino acids. The J gene is TRBJ1-1, the V gene TRBV4-2, with a tentative D call TRBD1 (5 bases). The sample consisted of CD4+ or CD8+ T cells sorted from blood, taken in a trial of the OX40 agonist ivuxolimab. This clonotype was sampled from an adult with an advanced solid tumor such as melanoma, head and neck, liver or kidney cancer. The CDR3 nucleotides are TGTGCCAGCAGCCAGAGGGACTACACTGAAGCTTTCTTT. It specifies CASSQRDYTEAFF.